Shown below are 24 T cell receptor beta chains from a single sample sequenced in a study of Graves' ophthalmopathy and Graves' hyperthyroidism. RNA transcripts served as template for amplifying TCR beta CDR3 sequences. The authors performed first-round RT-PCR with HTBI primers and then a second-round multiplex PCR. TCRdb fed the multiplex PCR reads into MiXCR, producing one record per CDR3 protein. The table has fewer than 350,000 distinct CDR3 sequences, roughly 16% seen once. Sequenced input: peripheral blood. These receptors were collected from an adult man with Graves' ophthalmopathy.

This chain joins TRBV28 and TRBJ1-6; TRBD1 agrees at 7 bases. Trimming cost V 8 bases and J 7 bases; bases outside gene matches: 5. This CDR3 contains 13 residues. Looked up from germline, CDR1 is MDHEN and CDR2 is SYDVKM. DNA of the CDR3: TGTGCCAGCCAGGGACAGCAGAATTCACCCCTCCACTTT. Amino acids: CASQGQQNSPLHF.

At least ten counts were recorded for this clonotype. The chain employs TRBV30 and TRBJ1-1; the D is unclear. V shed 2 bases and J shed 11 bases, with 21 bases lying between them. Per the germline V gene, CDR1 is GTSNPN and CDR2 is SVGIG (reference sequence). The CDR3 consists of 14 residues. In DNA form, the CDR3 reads TGTGCCTGGAGTCCGCCGGGGAGGGTGTTCTATGCTTTCTTT. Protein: CAWSPPGRVFYAFF.

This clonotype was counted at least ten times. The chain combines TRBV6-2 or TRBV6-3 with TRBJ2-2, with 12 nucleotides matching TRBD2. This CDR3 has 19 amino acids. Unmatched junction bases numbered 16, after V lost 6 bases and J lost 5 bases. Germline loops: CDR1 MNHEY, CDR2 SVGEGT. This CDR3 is CASSPTSPSGRAWTGELFF. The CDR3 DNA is TGTGCCAGCAGCCCGACGTCCCCTAGCGGGAGGGCCTGGACCGGGGAGCTGTTTTTT.

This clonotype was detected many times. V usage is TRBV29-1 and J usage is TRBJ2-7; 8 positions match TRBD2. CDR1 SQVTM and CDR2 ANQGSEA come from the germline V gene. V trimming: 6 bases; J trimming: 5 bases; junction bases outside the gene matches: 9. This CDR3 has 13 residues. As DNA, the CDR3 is TGCAGCGTAGCCCGCGGGACTAGTGACGAGCAGTACTTC. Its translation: CSVARGTSDEQYF.

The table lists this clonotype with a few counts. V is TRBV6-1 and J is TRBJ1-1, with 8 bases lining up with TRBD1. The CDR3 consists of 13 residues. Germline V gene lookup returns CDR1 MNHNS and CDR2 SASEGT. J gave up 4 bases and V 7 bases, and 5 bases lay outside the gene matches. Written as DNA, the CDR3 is TGTGCCAGCAACCCCAGGGGGCCCACTGAAGCTTTCTTT. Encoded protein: CASNPRGPTEAFF.

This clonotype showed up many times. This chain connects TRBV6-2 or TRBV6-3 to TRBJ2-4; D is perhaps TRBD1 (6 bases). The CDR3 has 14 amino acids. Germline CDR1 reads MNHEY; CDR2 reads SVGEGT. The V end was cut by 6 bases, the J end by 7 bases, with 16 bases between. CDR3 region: CASRVGGSENIQYF. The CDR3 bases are TGTGCCAGCAGGGTAGGGGGTTCGGAGAACATTCAGTACTTC.

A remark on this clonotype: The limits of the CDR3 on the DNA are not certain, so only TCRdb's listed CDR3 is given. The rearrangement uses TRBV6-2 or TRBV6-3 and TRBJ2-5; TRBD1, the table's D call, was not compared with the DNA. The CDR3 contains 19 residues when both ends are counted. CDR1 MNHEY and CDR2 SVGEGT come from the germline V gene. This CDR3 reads CASSPLFEQYFGPGETQYF.

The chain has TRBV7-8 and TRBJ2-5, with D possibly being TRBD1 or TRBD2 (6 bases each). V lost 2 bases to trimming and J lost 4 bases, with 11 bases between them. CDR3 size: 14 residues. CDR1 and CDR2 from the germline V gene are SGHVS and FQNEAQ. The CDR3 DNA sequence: TGTGCCAGCAGCTTAATCCCGGGGGCAGAGACCCAGTACTTC. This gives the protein CASSLIPGAETQYF. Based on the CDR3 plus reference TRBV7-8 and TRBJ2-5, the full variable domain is GAGVSQSPRYKVAKRGQDVALRCDPISGHVSLFWYQQALGQGPEFLTYFQNEAQLDKSGLPSDRFFAERPEGSVSTLKIQRTQQEDSAVYLCASSLIPGAETQYFGPGTRLLVL.

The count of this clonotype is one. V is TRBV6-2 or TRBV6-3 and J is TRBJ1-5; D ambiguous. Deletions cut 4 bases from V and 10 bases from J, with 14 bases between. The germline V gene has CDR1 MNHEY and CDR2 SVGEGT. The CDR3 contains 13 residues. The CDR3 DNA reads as TGTGCCAGCAGTTCCCGGACGGCTCACCCCCAGCATTTT. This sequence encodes CASSSRTAHPQHF.

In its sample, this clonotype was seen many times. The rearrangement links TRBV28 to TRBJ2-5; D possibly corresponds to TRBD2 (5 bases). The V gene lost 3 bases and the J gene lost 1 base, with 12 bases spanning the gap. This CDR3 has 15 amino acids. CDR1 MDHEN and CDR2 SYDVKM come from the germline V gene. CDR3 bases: TGTGCCAGCAGTTTGATGGAGGTGCGCCAAGAGACCCAGTACTTC. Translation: CASSLMEVRQETQYF.

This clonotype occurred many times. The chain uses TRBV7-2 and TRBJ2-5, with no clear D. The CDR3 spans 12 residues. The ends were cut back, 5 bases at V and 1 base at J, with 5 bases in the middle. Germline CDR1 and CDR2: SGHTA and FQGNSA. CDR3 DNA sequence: TGTGCCAGCAGCCGGGCCCAAGAGACCCAGTACTTC. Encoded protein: CASSRAQETQYF.

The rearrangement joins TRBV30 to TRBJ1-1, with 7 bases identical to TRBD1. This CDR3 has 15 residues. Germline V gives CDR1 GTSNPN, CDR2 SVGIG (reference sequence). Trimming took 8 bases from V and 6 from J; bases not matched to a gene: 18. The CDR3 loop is CATGKPAQGTSEAFF. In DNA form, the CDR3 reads TGTGCCACTGGAAAACCGGCACAGGGGACCTCTGAAGCTTTCTTT.

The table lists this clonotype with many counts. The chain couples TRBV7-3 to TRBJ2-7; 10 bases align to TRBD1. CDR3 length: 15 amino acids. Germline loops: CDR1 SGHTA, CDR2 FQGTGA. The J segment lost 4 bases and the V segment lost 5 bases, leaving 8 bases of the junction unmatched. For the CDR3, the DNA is TGTGCCAGCAGCCTAAATCCGGGACAGGGGTACGAGCAGTACTTC. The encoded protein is CASSLNPGQGYEQYF.

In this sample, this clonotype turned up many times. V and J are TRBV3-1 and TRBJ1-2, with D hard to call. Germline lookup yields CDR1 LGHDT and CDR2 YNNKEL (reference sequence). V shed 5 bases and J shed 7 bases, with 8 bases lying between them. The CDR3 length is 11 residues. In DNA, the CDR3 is TGTGCCAGCAGCAGATCGGGTGGCTACACCTTC. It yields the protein CASSRSGGYTF.

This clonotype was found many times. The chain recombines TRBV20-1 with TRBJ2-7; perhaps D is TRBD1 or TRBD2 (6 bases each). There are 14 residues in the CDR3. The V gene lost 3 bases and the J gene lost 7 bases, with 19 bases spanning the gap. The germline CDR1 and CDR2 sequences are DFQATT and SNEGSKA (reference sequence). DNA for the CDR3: TGCAGTGCTAGGGGGGGCCGGTTCTCTAGGGAGCAGTACTTC. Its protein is CSARGGRFSREQYF.

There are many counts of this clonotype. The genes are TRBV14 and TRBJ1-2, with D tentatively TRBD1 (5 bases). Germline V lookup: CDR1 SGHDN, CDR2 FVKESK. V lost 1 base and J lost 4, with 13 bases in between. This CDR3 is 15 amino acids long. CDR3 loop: CASSQGQTLPYGYTF. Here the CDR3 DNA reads TGTGCCAGCAGCCAAGGACAGACTCTCCCCTATGGCTACACCTTC. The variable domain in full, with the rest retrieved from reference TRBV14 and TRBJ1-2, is EAGVTQFPSHSVIEKGQTVTLRCDPISGHDNLYWYRRVMGKEIKFLLHFVKESKQDESGMPNNRFLAERTGGTYSTLKVQPAELEDSGVYFCASSQGQTLPYGYTFGSGTRLTVV.

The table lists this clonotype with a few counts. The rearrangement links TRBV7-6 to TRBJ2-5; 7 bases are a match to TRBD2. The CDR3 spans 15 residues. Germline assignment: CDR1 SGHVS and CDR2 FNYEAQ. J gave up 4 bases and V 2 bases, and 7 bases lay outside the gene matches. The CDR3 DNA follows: TGTGCCAGCAGCTTATGGGGCGGGAGAGGAGAGACCCAGTACTTC. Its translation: CASSLWGGRGETQYF. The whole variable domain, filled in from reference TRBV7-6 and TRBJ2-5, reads GAGVSQSPRYKVTKRGQDVALRCDPISGHVSLYWYRQALGQGPEFLTYFNYEAQQDKSGLPNDRFSAERPEGSISTLTIQRTEQRDSAMYRCASSLWGGRGETQYFGPGTRLLVL.

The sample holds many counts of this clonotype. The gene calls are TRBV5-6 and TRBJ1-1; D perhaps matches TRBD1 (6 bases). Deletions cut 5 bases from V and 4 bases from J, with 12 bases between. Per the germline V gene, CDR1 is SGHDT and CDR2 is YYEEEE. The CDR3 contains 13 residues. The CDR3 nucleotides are TGTGCCAGCAGAACGTGGGGGGCCACTGAAGCTTTCTTT. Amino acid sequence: CASRTWGATEAFF.

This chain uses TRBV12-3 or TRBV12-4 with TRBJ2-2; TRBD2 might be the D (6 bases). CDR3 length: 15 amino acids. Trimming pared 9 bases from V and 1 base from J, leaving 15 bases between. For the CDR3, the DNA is TGTGCCAGTGCATCGGGAGAAGGGAACACCGGGGAGCTGTTTTTT. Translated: CASASGEGNTGELFF.

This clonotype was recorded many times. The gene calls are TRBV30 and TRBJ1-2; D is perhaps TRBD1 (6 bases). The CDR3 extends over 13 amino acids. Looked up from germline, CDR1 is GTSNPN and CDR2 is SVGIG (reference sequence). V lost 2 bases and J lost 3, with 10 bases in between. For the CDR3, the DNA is TGTGCCTGGAGTCAGGGGCTTCACTATGGCTACACCTTC. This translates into CAWSQGLHYGYTF.

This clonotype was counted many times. This CDR3 reads CASSSLRTGDYGYTF. As DNA, the CDR3 is TGTGCCAGCAGTTCCCTGAGGACAGGGGACTATGGCTACACCTTC. V and J are TRBV12-3 or TRBV12-4 and TRBJ1-2; the match to TRBD1 covers 9 bases. After removal of 4 bases from V and 3 bases from J, the junction contained 6 bases not matched to a gene. The CDR3 has 15 residues.

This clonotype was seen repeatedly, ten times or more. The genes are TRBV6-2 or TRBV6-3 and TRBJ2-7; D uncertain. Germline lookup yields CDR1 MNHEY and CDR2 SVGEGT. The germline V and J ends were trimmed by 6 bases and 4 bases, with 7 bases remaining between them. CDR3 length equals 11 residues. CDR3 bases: TGTGCCAGCAGGACGGCATACGAGCAGTACTTC. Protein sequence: CASRTAYEQYF.

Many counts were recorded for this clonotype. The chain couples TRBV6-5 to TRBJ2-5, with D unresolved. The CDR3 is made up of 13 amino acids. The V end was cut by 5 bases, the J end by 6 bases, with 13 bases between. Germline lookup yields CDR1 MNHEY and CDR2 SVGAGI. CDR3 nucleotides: TGTGCCAGCAGTCTGGACCTGGAAAAGACCCAGTACTTC. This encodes CASSLDLEKTQYF.

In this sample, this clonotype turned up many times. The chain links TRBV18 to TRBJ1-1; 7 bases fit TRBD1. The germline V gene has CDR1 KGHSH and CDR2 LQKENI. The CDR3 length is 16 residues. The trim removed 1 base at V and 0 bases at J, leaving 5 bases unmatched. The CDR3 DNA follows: TGTGCCAGCTCACCACGGGGACAGACCCTGAACACTGAAGCTTTCTTT. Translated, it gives CASSPRGQTLNTEAFF.